The sequence of this T cell receptor beta chain was determined in a study of human T cells and chemical hapten exposure. Germline loops: CDR1 MDHEN, CDR2 SYDVKM. V lost 3 bases to trimming and J lost 8 bases, with 10 bases between them. The CDR3 totals 13 residues. Whole-study findings and limits: No shift was seen in TCRs above 1 in 1000 frequency with DPC sensitization.

At least ten counts were recorded for this clonotype. Antigen: not known. TCRdb re-called the RACE reads with MiXCR, one entry per CDR3 protein. The sample consists of about 340,000 distinct CDR3 sequences, approximately 6.9% of them appearing once. As to time point: patch test 1, 2 weeks after DPC sensitization. Treatment indicated: therapeutic diphenylcyclopropenone sensitization with weekly scalp DPC. The specimen comprised whole blood, sampled in connection with sensitization to the hapten diphenylcyclopropenone (DPC). V gene TRBV28 combines with J gene TRBJ1-4; D not resolved. The receptor comes from a woman between 18 and 29 years old with alopecia areata. Some clones in this sample may be carry-over from other donors' samples. The DNA for the CDR3 is TGTGCCAGCAGTTTGCCACACGAAGAAAAACTGTTTTTT. This encodes CASSLPHEEKLFF.